The clone carrying this TCR beta chain occurred many times. Its target is not known. Unique molecular identifiers tagged individual cDNA molecules. TCRdb re-called the 5' RACE reads through MiXCR, storing one row per CDR3 protein. The sample has about 60,000 distinct CDR3 sequences, roughly 5.5% seen once. This CDR3 spans 15 amino acids. V was pared by 4 bases and J by 0 bases, with 14 bases between. Germline-derived CDR1 and CDR2 are SGHDT and YYEEEE. This specimen comes from a study of early T cells in non-severe SARS-CoV-2 infection. At the level of the study: RNA in bulk from unsorted whole blood was sequenced, and chains were unpaired.

Study-wide results and caveats: A preference for anti-spike CD8 responses marked VDJdb matching, which missed private and CD4 specificities.

The sequenced sample consisted of whole blood. The V gene is TRBV5-6, the J gene TRBJ2-7; D possibly uses TRBD1 or TRBD2 (5 bases each). This clonotype was sampled from an adult who was a healthcare worker with PCR-confirmed SARS-CoV-2 infection or an uninfected control (not recorded which). The CDR3 reads CASSGSGTASYEQYF. The DNA of the CDR3 is TGTGCCAGCAGCGGATCCGGGACCGCCTCCTACGAGCAGTACTTC.